This T cell receptor beta chain was identified in a study of long-term antiretroviral therapy in people with HIV (dated by TCRdb to about 2022). Looking at the study overall: The earliest samples were collected about a decade before the 2015 WHO recommendation for immediate ART, when ART was typically delayed until CD4 counts fell. A retrospective serial study tested whether changes in peripheral blood TRB repertoire composition and diversity were associated with ART initiation and durable HIV suppression. The cohort contributed 150 to 200 cryopreserved PBMC samples from around 33 adults with confirmed HIV infection, collected serially over a mean of about six years (range 1-12). Among the 30 to 35 participants with HIV, over nine were female. No cross-contamination during QIAcube processing turned up in test extractions that ran a monoclonal T-cell line alongside around 32 polyclonal samples.

Comment on this clone: Which antigen it targets is not known. The sample holds no much larger clone one base away, and base qualities are not on file.

To be included, a participant needed at least one PBMC sample from before ART initiation plus at least two post-ART samples. All participants with HIV were treated in the United States of America. Before DNA extraction, cryopreserved samples containing about 0.95-10 million PBMC were thawed and washed. At the time of the earliest PBMC sample for each participant with HIV, ages ranged from about 20 to 54 years. PBMC samples from each participant spanned 1-4 timepoints before ART initiation and 2-8 timepoints after ART initiation, with a median of 7 samples. For every participant, serial HIV viral load, CD4+ T-cell count, ART history and demographic data were obtained. A Qiagen kit on a QIAcube was used to extract genomic DNA from unsorted PBMC, with samples processed in batches of 12. Overall study outcomes, separate from this receptor: Because cell numbers in pre-ART samples were limited, unsorted PBMC were profiled instead of sorted CD4+ and CD8+ T cells. The samples span the years 2004 to 2017, and the ART regimens used may be less effective than current regimens. Because PBMC availability was limited, only the TCR beta chain was sequenced, with no alpha chain pairing. A significant increase in TRB diversity was found to be associated with ART initiation, although TRB diversity was observed to remain significantly below that of transplant donor controls even after long-term ART. The repertoire was dominated across all time points by expanded TRB clones identified before ART initiation, although this dominance was seen to fluctuate and to decrease in many PLHIV after ART. Inferences about post-ART repertoire changes were limited because no data were available on ART adherence, viral resistance or therapy changes. CDR3 length ranges in HIV repertoires were narrower than in controls, and network structure suggested an antigen-experienced repertoire with only a slight naive shift after ART.

For CDR1 and CDR2, the germline V gene lists MNHNS and SASEGT. At the junction V is shortened by 2 bases and J by 3 bases, with 11 bases in between. Including cysteine and phenylalanine, the CDR3 has 14 amino acids. Only CDR3 DNA is held: 42 bases, read in frame from base 1. The immunoSEQ hsTCRB v3.0 assay was used at survey level resolution to sequence the TRB variable region. TRB sequencing targeted a depth of 40,000-50,000 T-cell genomes per sample. TRB libraries were pooled and sequenced on an Illumina MiSeq using a v3 150-cycle kit. The authors processed their data as follows. Repertoire analysis ran in R within a reproducible Nextflow workflow covering QC, data transformation and analysis. Custom analyses were implemented in LymphoSeq2, an R package for AIRR-Seq data exploration. A few samples yielding fewer than 5000 total TRB sequences were excluded, leaving around 190 analyzed HIV repertoires. Among the 190 or so HIV repertoires that were kept, approximately 61 were collected before ART initiation and about 130 were collected after ART initiation. Repertoires were downsampled to 5000 TRB nucleotide sequences, with summary statistics averaged over 100 downsampling iterations. TRB sequences were retained for analysis only if CDR3 regions of at least seven amino acids were present. Diversity was assessed using a clonality score derived from Shannon entropy and using the Gini coefficient. In repertoire networks, the top 5000 CDR3 amino acid sequences were linked whenever an edit distance of one separated two sequences. For TRB CDR3 amino acid sequences, antigen specificity groups and MHC restriction were predicted with GLIPH2. To flag known CMV, EBV, HIV or tissue antigen associations, CDR3 amino acid sequences were matched against VDJdb and McPAS-TCR. Pre-ART, post-ART and control groups were compared with Wilcoxon signed-rank tests and Holm-Bonferroni correction. TCRdb took over this immuneACCESS table, retaining in-frame rearrangements with V and J assigned. Such tables are incomplete; in checked studies, under half of the missing clones stem from an unresolved V gene, and the remainder is unexplained. V and J calls and clone size follow that table, whereas D and trimming were derived from the DNA. The sample table contains tens of thousands of clones; only one count was recorded for approximately 94% of them. Together, the top ten hold about 2.5% of the sample.

In this chain, TRBV6-1 is recombined with TRBJ2-7; matching of 5 bases hints at TRBD1 as the D gene. Source: unsorted PBMCs, taken 7.4 years after starting antiretroviral therapy. The sequence was collected from a man aged 50-59 years with HIV. The DNA sequence is TGTGCCAGCAGTGAAAATGACAGTCTCTACGAGCAGTACTTC. Its product reads: CASSENDSLYEQYF.